This T cell receptor (beta chain) comes out of a study of T cell repertoires in cytomegalovirus infection. Study summary: CMV epitopes used comprised recently identified HLA-C-restricted ones and well-studied HLA-B-restricted ones.

The trim removed 4 bases at V and 4 bases at J, leaving 4 bases unmatched. The CDR3 totals 14 residues. Germline V CDR1 and CDR2: SGHTA, FQGNSA. TCRdb analysed the reads with MiXCR anew, one entry per CDR3 protein. The sample has around 750,000 distinct CDR3 sequences, 30% to 35% seen once. This clonotype was detected ten times or more. Its target is unknown. The chain combines TRBV7-2 with TRBJ2-5; 9 bases match TRBD1. The sample here was cultured CD8+ T cells from PBMCs, taken from culture after CMV antigen stimulation. This TCR was sampled from a human donor in good health (CMV status not recorded). Some clones in this sample may be carry-over from other donors' samples. In DNA, the CDR3 is TGTGCCAGCAGCTCAGACAGGGGGGGAGAGACCCAGTACTTC. It codes for CASSSDRGGETQYF.